These 29 T cell receptor beta chains were all obtained from the same sample, sequenced in a study of shared clonotypes between healthy human individuals. Generated by immunoSEQ multiplex PCR, the TCRdb table keeps only in-frame clones and is missing some. The sample lists about 2.1 million clones, under 95% occurring once. Naive CD8 cells, CD45RO-negative and positively selected for CCR7, excluded terminally differentiated effector memory CD45RA+ cells. The sequencing input was naive CD8+ T cells from PBMCs. These receptors were taken from a man aged 18 to 29 in good health. Some clones in this sample may be carry-over from other donors' samples.

The rearrangement links TRBV28 to TRBJ1-5; D is undetermined. Trimming pared 2 bases from V and 4 bases from J, leaving 12 bases between. CDR3 size: 15 residues. From germline, CDR1 is MDHEN and CDR2 SYDVKM. CDR3 amino acids: CASSLMEKANQPQHF. The CDR3 DNA follows: TGTGCCAGCAGTTTAATGGAAAAAGCGAATCAGCCCCAGCATTTT.

This clone was seen a single time. This rearrangement joins TRBV27 to TRBJ1-2, with a possible D match to TRBD1 (6 bases). The ends were cut back, 6 bases at V and 4 bases at J, with 15 bases in the middle. The germline gives CDR1 MNHEY, CDR2 SMNVEV (reference sequence). This CDR3 spans 14 amino acids. Written as DNA, the CDR3 is TGTGCCAGCAGCACAGACAGGAGCATCTATGGCTACACCTTC. This gives the protein CASSTDRSIYGYTF.

The genes are TRBV6-1 and TRBJ1-2, with D perhaps TRBD1 (5 bases). The CDR3 has 14 amino acids. Germline V gives CDR1 MNHNS, CDR2 SASEGT. The V gene lost 1 base and the J gene lost 2 bases, with 8 bases spanning the gap. CDR3 loop: CASSEDPGNYGYTF. CDR3 DNA sequence: TGTGCCAGCAGTGAAGATCCAGGGAACTATGGCTACACCTTC.

The chain employs TRBV10-2 and TRBJ2-7, with D uncertain. This CDR3 is 12 amino acids long. Germline V lookup: CDR1 WSHSY, CDR2 SAAADI. With 6 bases removed from V and 2 bases from J, the gap between germline ends came to 8 bases. DNA of the CDR3: TGCGCCAGCAGCGTAACAGCCTACGAGCAGTACTTC. Protein product: CASSVTAYEQYF.

This chain uses TRBV14 with TRBJ1-2; tentative D call: TRBD1 (5 bases). This CDR3 region has 13 residues. The V gene's germline CDR1 is SGHDN and CDR2 FVKESK. V was trimmed by 3 bases and J by 8 bases, leaving 13 bases between them. Written as DNA, the CDR3 is TGTGCCAGCAGCCATCGACAAGGGGCCGGCTACACCTTC. Amino acid sequence: CASSHRQGAGYTF.

The chain joins TRBV9 to TRBJ1-1, with 9 bases aligning to TRBD1. The CDR3 extends over 13 amino acids. Trimming at V came to 3 bases and at J to 7 bases, leaving 4 bases not matched to a gene. Looked up from germline, CDR1 is SGDLS and CDR2 is YYNGEE. CDR3 sequence reads: CASSDRDRVEAFF. CDR3 DNA sequence: TGTGCCAGCAGCGACCGGGACAGGGTTGAAGCTTTCTTT. Filled out from reference TRBV9 and TRBJ1-1, the complete variable domain reads DSGVTQTPKHLITATGQRVTLRCSPRSGDLSVYWYQQSLDQGLQFLIQYYNGEERAKGNILERFSAQQFPDLHSELNLSSLELGDSALYFCASSDRDRVEAFFGQGTRLTVV.

The chain recombines TRBV4-1 with TRBJ2-7; the D is unclear. The CDR3 runs to 16 residues. CDR1 MGHRA and CDR2 YSYEKL come from the germline V gene. The V end lost 0 bases, the J end lost 4 bases, and 16 bases lay between the germline ends. As DNA, the CDR3 is TGCGCCAGCAGCCAAGAGAGTAGAGTACCGGTATACGAGCAGTACTTC. Translation gives CASSQESRVPVYEQYF.

Comment on this clone: The same CDR3 can be traced to other DNA sequences in this sample. The gene calls are TRBV11-2 and TRBJ2-5; D may be TRBD1 or TRBD2 (5 bases each). There are 15 residues in the CDR3. CDR1 is SGHAT, CDR2 FQNNGV, per germline. Trimming removed 1 base from V and 2 bases from J, with 11 bases in between. The CDR3 DNA is TGTGCCAGCAGCTTAGGTGGGGGATCTCAAGAGACCCAGTACTTC. Translating it yields CASSLGGGSQETQYF.

This chain joins TRBV28 and TRBJ2-5, with 10 positions matching TRBD2. The CDR3 sequence is 15 residues long. Germline V gene data show CDR1 as MDHEN and CDR2 as SYDVKM. V dropped 6 bases and J dropped 3; count of bases not matched to a gene: 7. CDR3 region: CASRDGLAEEETQYF. CDR3 in DNA: TGTGCCAGCAGGGACGGACTAGCGGAAGAAGAGACCCAGTACTTC.

In its sample, this clone was seen a few times. This chain connects TRBV6-5 to TRBJ1-5; no firm D call. V was clipped by 0 bases and J by 5 bases, with 5 bases between them. There are 13 residues in the CDR3. CDR1 MNHEY and CDR2 SVGAGI come from the germline V gene. In nucleotides, the CDR3 is TGTGCCAGCAGTTACTCGAGTGATCAGCCCCAGCATTTT. This gives the protein CASSYSSDQPQHF.

The CDR3 DNA is TGTGCCAGCAGTTTTTCTGGGGGGGAGCGGACCTACGAGCAGTACTTC. This encodes CASSFSGGERTYEQYF. The rearrangement joins TRBV27 to TRBJ2-7, with 7 bases matching TRBD2. Germline lookup yields CDR1 MNHEY and CDR2 SMNVEV (reference sequence). Germline trimming cut 3 bases from V and 2 bases from J; bases unmatched to any gene: 10. This CDR3 is 16 amino acids long.

The V and J genes are TRBV27 and TRBJ2-3; no clear D. This CDR3 region has 14 residues. With 8 bases removed from V and 4 bases from J, the gap between germline ends came to 16 bases. CDR1 is MNHEY, CDR2 SMNVEV, per germline (reference sequence). The CDR3: CASRPLDISDTQYF. CDR3 DNA: TGTGCCAGCCGGCCCTTAGATATTTCAGATACGCAGTATTTT.

The gene calls are TRBV7-2 and TRBJ2-4, with D possibly being TRBD2 (5 bases). The CDR3 extends over 17 amino acids. Germline CDR1 and CDR2: SGHTA and FQGNSA. The V gene lost 5 bases and the J gene lost 2 bases, with 19 bases spanning the gap. This chain's CDR3 is CASSPGWEPVTKNIQYF. For the CDR3, the DNA is TGTGCCAGCAGCCCCGGCTGGGAGCCAGTAACCAAAAACATTCAGTACTTC.

The DNA for the CDR3 is TGCGCCAGCAGCTTGGAGCCAAGGGGAGGTTACAATGAGCAGTTCTTC. Protein product: CASSLEPRGGYNEQFF. V gene TRBV5-1 combines with J gene TRBJ2-1; perhaps TRBD2 as D (6 bases). Trimming cost V 0 bases and J 4 bases, with 14 bases left between them. The CDR3 length is 16 residues. Per germline, CDR1 SGHRS and CDR2 YFSETQ.

The chain employs TRBV28 and TRBJ2-3; 7 bases map to TRBD2. The length of the CDR3 is 18 residues. Germline lookup yields CDR1 MDHEN and CDR2 SYDVKM. V was pared by 2 bases and J by 1 base, with 12 bases of the junction left unmatched. The CDR3 nucleotides are TGTGCCAGCAGTTTACATGGGACGGACCGGGGGGGCACAGATACGCAGTATTTT. Its translation: CASSLHGTDRGGTDTQYF.

This chain uses TRBV4-3 with TRBJ1-1; D perhaps matches TRBD1 (5 bases). The CDR3 length is 14 residues. The germline gives CDR1 LGHNA, CDR2 YSLEER. V dropped 3 bases and J dropped 5 bases, with 13 bases sitting between them. DNA for the CDR3: TGCGCCAGCAGCCAGGACACCCGGACAACTGAAGCTTTCTTT. Protein sequence: CASSQDTRTTEAFF.

This chain uses TRBV27 with TRBJ2-1; no clear D. This CDR3 contains 13 residues. V was cut by 3 bases and J by 9 bases, with 12 bases left in between. Germline CDR1 reads MNHEY; CDR2 reads SMNVEV (reference sequence). The CDR3 loop reads CASSLVSTVEQFF. The CDR3 DNA follows: TGTGCCAGCAGTTTGGTCAGTACGGTTGAGCAGTTCTTC.

The gene calls are TRBV2 and TRBJ1-2; no reliable D call. This CDR3 spans 14 amino acids. From germline, CDR1 is SNHLY and CDR2 FYNNEI. The V gene lost 9 bases and the J gene lost 7 bases, with 21 bases spanning the gap. The CDR3 DNA reads TGTGCCAGGGAAGAGACAACCCAGAGAAGTGGCTACACCTTC. Translation: CAREETTQRSGYTF.

The chain links TRBV11-3 to TRBJ2-7; 13 bases match TRBD2. The germline V gene has CDR1 SGHNT and CDR2 YENEEA. The CDR3 is 15 amino acids. With V trimmed by 5 bases and J by 6 bases, 7 bases remained unmatched. The CDR3 loop reads CASSGGLAGPSEQYF. CDR3 coding DNA: TGTGCCAGCAGCGGGGGACTAGCGGGACCGAGCGAGCAGTACTTC.

This clone occurred once. The V gene is TRBV29-1, the J gene TRBJ2-7, with 7 positions matching TRBD2. Germline-derived CDR1 and CDR2 are SQVTM and ANQGSEA. After removal of 5 bases from V and 12 bases from J, the junction contained 13 bases not matched to a gene. This CDR3 contains 12 residues. The CDR3 protein is CSVIYPSGEAYF. CDR3 coding DNA: TGCAGCGTTATCTACCCTAGCGGAGAGGCGTACTTC.

This clone was observed a few times. The chain carries TRBV28 and TRBJ1-1; possibly TRBD1 for D (5 bases). The germline CDR1 and CDR2 sequences are MDHEN and SYDVKM. This CDR3 region has 10 residues. The V end lost 10 bases, the J end lost 7 bases, and 10 bases lay between the germline ends. The CDR3 coding sequence is TGTGCCACCTCAGGGAGTGAAGCTTTCTTT. Translating it yields CATSGSEAFF.

This chain joins TRBV19 and TRBJ2-1; tentatively, D is TRBD2 (6 bases). Trimming removed 5 bases from V and 8 bases from J, with 16 bases in between. The CDR3 has 14 residues. In germline, CDR1 is LNHDA, CDR2 SQIVND (reference sequence). CDR3 residues: CASSGTYHMDEQFF. DNA of the CDR3: TGTGCCAGTAGTGGGACTTACCATATGGATGAGCAGTTCTTC.

This chain joins TRBV5-4 and TRBJ2-7, with TRBD2 matching 11 bases. The CDR3 covers 16 residues. V was clipped by 0 bases and J by 2 bases; unmatched bases: 4. From germline, CDR1 is SGHNT and CDR2 YYREEE (reference sequence). The CDR3 sequence: CASSLALAGGAYEQYF. CDR3 DNA: TGTGCCAGCAGCTTGGCGCTAGCGGGAGGAGCCTACGAGCAGTACTTC.

Only one count was recorded for this clone. This chain links TRBV27 with TRBJ1-2; perhaps TRBD1 as D (6 bases). Germline lookup yields CDR1 MNHEY and CDR2 SMNVEV (reference sequence). CDR3 length: 12 residues. Trimming left V 3 bases short and J 6 bases short, with 8 bases between. CDR3 protein: CASSFAGDGYTF. CDR3 nucleotides: TGTGCCAGCAGTTTTGCAGGGGATGGCTACACCTTC.

This rearrangement joins TRBV30 to TRBJ2-2, with unresolved D. The V gene lost 2 bases and the J gene lost 3 bases, with 25 bases spanning the gap. Germline V CDR1 and CDR2: GTSNPN, SVGIG (reference sequence). The CDR3 length is 19 residues. In nucleotides, the CDR3 is TGTGCCTGGAGTCCCCCTTCCTTGCCTGGGTTGAAGGACACCGGGGAGCTGTTTTTT. Translating it yields CAWSPPSLPGLKDTGELFF.

The chain uses TRBV2 and TRBJ1-5, with 9 bases lining up with TRBD1. Germline loops: CDR1 SNHLY, CDR2 FYNNEI. The CDR3 spans 14 residues. V lost 6 bases and J lost 5; bases outside the gene matches: 5. Here the CDR3 DNA reads TGTGCCAGCAGACTCGGGACAGGGTATCAGCCCCAGCATTTT. It specifies CASRLGTGYQPQHF.

The chain has TRBV5-8 and TRBJ2-3; the D gene is possibly TRBD2 (6 bases). The CDR3 contains 15 residues. The germline CDR1 and CDR2 sequences are SGHTS and YDEGEE. Trimming left V 3 bases short and J 2 bases short, with 13 bases between. CDR3 DNA: TGTGCCAGCAGCTGGGGGGTGGGGTTCACAGATACGCAGTATTTT. This gives the protein CASSWGVGFTDTQYF.

A remark on this clone: This CDR3 is also generated by other DNA sequences in the sample. The rearrangement joins TRBV5-1 to TRBJ1-1, with D unclear. The CDR3 has 13 residues. CDR1 is SGHRS, CDR2 YFSETQ, per germline. Trimming removed 1 base from V and 2 bases from J, with 6 bases in between. The CDR3 protein is CASSLTENTEAFF. The CDR3 DNA is TGCGCCAGCAGCTTGACAGAAAACACTGAAGCTTTCTTT.

The chain employs TRBV6-5 and TRBJ2-7, with TRBD2 as a possible D gene (5 bases). This CDR3 region has 15 residues. Trimming removed 6 bases at V and 4 bases at J, with 19 bases between. The germline V gene has CDR1 MNHEY and CDR2 SVGAGI. The CDR3 loop reads CASRLAGRLLYEQYF. The CDR3 coding sequence is TGTGCCAGCAGGTTGGCGGGCCGATTACTATACGAGCAGTACTTC.